This T cell receptor beta chain was sequenced for a study of regulatory T cells in long-lasting Graves disease. Study-level findings and limits: Gene preferences differed: TRBV28, TRBJ1-2, TRBJ2-5 in persistent cases.

Regarding time point: newly diagnosed GD, antithyroid drugs for less than 3 months. RNA from PBMCs was the source of the TCR library. Construction of TCR beta libraries relied on iRepertoire HTBI primers and on Arm-PCR targeting CDR3 regions. Original processing notes: Samples revealed about 63 TRBV and 14 TRBJ segments. TCRdb independently ran MiXCR on the multiplex PCR reads; one entry per CDR3 protein. None of the V and J calls come from the authors' own analysis; TCRdb made them. Among over 350,000 distinct CDR3 sequences listed, approximately 16% were seen once. The germline V and J ends were trimmed by 3 bases and 2 bases, with 12 bases remaining between them. The germline gives CDR1 MDHEN, CDR2 SYDVKM. The CDR3 has 15 amino acids. This clonotype was counted at least ten times. No antigen is known for it. These data also featured in a second study, about T cells in Graves' hyperthyroidism and ophthalmopathy. That paper notes: The HTBI primer set drove a first-round RT-PCR of the TCR CDR3. Onset of ophthalmopathy came a median around 6.5 months after the model predicted it.

The receptor comes from a woman aged 40 to 50 with Graves disease. The V and J genes are TRBV28 and TRBJ2-3; D is perhaps TRBD2 (6 bases). Material: peripheral blood mononuclear cells (PBMCs), obtained at new diagnosis, from a patient treated with antithyroid drugs. The CDR3 reads CASSFSSGLTDTQYF. The CDR3 nucleotides are TGTGCCAGCAGTTTTAGTAGCGGCCTCACAGATACGCAGTATTTT.